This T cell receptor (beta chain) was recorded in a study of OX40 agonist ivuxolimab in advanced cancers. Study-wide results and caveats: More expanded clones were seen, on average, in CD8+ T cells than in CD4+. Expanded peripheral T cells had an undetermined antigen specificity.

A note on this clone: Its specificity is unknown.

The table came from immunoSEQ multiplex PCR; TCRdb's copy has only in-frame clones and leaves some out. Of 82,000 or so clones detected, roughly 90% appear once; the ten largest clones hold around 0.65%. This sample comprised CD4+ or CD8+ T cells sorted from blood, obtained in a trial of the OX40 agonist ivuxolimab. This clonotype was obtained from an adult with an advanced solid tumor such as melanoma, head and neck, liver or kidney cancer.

The chain's CDR3 is CASSVEEGPYEQYF. The DNA of the CDR3 is TGTGCCAGCAGCGTAGAGGAGGGCCCCTACGAGCAGTACTTC. The chain employs TRBV9 and TRBJ2-7; D might be TRBD2 (6 bases). The CDR3 consists of 14 residues. V lost 0 bases, J lost 2 bases, and 9 bases lay in between. Germline V gene sequence: CDR1 SGDLS, CDR2 YYNGEE.